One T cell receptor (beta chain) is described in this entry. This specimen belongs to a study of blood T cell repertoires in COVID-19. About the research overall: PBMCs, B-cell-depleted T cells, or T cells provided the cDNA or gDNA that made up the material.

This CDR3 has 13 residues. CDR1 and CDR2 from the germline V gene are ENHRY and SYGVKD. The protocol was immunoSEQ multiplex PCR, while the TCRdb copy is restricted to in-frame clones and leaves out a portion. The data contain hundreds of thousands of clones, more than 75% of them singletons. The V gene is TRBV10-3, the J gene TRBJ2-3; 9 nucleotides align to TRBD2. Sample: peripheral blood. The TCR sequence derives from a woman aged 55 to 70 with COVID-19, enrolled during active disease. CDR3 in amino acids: CATLAGETDTQYF. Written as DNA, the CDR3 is TGTGCTACACTAGCGGGTGAGACAGATACGCAGTATTTT.